Many counts were recorded for the clone carrying this TCR beta chain. The sample belongs to a study of metastatic and nonmetastatic thyroid tumors. Until they underwent thyroid surgery, no patient had received any treatment. TCRdb redid the clone calls on the PCR reads using MiXCR. The sample has roughly 25,000 clones, 13% seen once. CDR1 MNHEY and CDR2 SMNVEV come from the germline V gene (reference sequence). The length of the CDR3 is 17 residues. Trimming cost V 4 bases and J 2 bases; bases outside gene matches: 14. The chain employs TRBV27 and TRBJ2-7, with TRBD1 matching over 7 bases. Material: blood. The sequence was obtained from a female donor with papillary thyroid cancer or a benign thyroid nodule (not recorded which). Some clones in this sample may be carry-over from other donors' samples. The CDR3 loop reads CASSSLRTGPTTYEQYF. The CDR3 region has the DNA TGTGCCAGCAGTTCCCTCCGGACAGGCCCAACAACCTACGAGCAGTACTTC.